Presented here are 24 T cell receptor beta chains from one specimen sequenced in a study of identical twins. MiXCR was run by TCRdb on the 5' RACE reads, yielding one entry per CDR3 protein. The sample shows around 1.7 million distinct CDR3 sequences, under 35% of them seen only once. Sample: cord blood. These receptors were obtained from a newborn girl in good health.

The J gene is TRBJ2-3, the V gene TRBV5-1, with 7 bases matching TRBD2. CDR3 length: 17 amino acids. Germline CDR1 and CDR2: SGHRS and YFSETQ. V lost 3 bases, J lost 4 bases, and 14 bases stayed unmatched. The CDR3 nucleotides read TGCGCCAGCAGCTACCCTAGGACGGGTACTAGCGCAGATACGCAGTATTTT. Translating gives CASSYPRTGTSADTQYF.

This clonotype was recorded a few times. For the CDR3, the DNA is TGCAGCGTTGAATCTAGCGGGAACTACAATGAGCAGTTCTTC. Translated: CSVESSGNYNEQFF. V is TRBV29-1 and J is TRBJ2-1, with 9 bases identical to TRBD2. The trim removed 2 bases at V and 3 bases at J, leaving 2 bases unmatched. The CDR3 sequence is 14 residues long. CDR1 is SQVTM, CDR2 ANQGSEA, per germline.

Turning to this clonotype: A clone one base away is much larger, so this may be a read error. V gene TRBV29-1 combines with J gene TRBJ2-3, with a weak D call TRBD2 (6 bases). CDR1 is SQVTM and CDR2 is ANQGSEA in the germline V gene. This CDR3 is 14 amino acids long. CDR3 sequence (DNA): TGCAGCGCTGATGGAGGGACGGCCACAGGTACGCAGTATTTT. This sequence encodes CSADGGTATGTQYF.

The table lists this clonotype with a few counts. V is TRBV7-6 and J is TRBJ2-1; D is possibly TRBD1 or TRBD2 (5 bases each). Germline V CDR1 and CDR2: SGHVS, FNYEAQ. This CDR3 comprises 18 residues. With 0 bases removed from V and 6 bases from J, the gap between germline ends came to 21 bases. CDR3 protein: CASSLASVGGTRRNEQFF. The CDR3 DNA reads TGTGCCAGCAGCTTAGCGAGCGTTGGGGGAACCAGACGCAATGAGCAGTTCTTC.

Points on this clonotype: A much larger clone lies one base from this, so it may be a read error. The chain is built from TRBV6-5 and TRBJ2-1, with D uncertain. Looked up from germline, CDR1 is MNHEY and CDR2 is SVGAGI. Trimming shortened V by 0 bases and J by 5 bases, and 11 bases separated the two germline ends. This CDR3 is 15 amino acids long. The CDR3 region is CASSYSWKVDNEQFF. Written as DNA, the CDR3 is TGTGCCAGCAGTTACTCGTGGAAAGTCGACAATGAGCAGTTCTTC.

CDR3 coding DNA: TGTGCCAGCACGACAGAAGCTTTCTTT. Translated: CASTTEAFF. J is TRBJ1-1 and V is TRBV27, with no clear D. Germline V CDR1 and CDR2: MNHEY, SMNVEV (reference sequence). Trimming stripped 7 bases from V and 8 bases from J, with 5 bases between. The CDR3 runs to 9 residues.

The CDR3 protein is CASSPQRGGYEQYF. CDR3 coding DNA: TGCGCCAGCAGCCCGCAGAGGGGAGGGTACGAGCAGTACTTC. The chain couples TRBV5-1 to TRBJ2-7; 7 bases align to TRBD2. Germline V CDR1 and CDR2: SGHRS, YFSETQ. With 4 bases clipped from V and 4 bases from J, the junction kept 8 bases outside the gene matches. The CDR3 is 14 residues long.

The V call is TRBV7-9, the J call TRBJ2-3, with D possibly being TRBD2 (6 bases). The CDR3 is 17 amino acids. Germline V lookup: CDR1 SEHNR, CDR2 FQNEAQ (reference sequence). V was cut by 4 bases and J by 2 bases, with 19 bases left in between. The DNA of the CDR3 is TGTGCCAGCAGCTCTTTCGGGACTGGAGATTTCACAGATACGCAGTATTTT. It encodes CASSSFGTGDFTDTQYF.

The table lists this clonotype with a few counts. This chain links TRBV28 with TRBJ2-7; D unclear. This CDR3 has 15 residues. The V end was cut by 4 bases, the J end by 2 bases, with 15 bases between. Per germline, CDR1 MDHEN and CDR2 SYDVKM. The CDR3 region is CASSSAGLWAYEQYF. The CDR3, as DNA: TGTGCCAGCAGTTCTGCCGGGTTGTGGGCCTACGAGCAGTACTTC. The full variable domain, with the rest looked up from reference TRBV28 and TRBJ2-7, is DVKVTQSSRYLVKRTGEKVFLECVQDMDHENMFWYRQDPGLGLRLIYFSYDVKMKEKGDIPEGYSVSREKKERFSLILESASTNQTSMYLCASSSAGLWAYEQYFGPGTRLTVT.

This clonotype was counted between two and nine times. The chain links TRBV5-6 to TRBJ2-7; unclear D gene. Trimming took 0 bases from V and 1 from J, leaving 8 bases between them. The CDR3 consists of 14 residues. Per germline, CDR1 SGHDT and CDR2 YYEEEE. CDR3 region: CASSLVYRSYEQYF. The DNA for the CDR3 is TGTGCCAGCAGCTTGGTGTATCGGTCCTACGAGCAGTACTTC.

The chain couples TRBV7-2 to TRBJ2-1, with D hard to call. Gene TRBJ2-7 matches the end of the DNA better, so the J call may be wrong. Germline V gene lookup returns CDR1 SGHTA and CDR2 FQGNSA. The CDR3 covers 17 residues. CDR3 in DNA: TGTGCCAGCAGCTTAGGGAGTACGCGTAGCTCCTACAATGAGCAGTACTTC. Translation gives CASSLGSTRSSYNEQYF.

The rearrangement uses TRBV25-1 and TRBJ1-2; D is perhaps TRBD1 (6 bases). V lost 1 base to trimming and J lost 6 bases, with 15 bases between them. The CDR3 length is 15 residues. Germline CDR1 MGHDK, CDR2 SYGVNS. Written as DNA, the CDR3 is TGTGCCAGCAGTGAATCAAACAGGGCGGGCGATGGCTACACCTTC. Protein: CASSESNRAGDGYTF.

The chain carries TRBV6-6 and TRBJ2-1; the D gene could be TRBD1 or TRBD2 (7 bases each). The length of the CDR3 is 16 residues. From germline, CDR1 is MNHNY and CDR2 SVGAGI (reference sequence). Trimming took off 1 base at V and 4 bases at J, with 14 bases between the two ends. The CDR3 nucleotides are TGTGCCAGCAGTTACTTCATCAGGGGGGGGTACAATGAGCAGTTCTTC. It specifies CASSYFIRGGYNEQFF.

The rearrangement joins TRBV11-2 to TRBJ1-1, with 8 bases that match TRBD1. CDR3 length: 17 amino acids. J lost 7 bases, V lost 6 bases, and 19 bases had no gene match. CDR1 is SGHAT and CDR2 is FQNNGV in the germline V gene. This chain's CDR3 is CASRAFGSRTGWFEAFF. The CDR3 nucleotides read TGTGCCAGCAGAGCTTTTGGGTCCCGGACAGGGTGGTTTGAAGCTTTCTTT.

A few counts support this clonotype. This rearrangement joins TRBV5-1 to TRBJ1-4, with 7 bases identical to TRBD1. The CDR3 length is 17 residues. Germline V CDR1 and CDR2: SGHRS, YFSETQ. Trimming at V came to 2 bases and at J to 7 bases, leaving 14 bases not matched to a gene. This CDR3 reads CASSFRQGPSAPEKLFF. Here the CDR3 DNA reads TGCGCCAGCAGCTTTCGACAGGGCCCATCGGCCCCTGAAAAACTGTTTTTT.

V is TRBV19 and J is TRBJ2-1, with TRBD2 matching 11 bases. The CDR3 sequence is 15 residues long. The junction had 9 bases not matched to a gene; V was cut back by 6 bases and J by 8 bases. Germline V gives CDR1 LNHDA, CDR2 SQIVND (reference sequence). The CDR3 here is CASRPLAGVHDEQFF. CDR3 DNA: TGTGCCAGTAGACCACTAGCGGGAGTTCACGATGAGCAGTTCTTC.

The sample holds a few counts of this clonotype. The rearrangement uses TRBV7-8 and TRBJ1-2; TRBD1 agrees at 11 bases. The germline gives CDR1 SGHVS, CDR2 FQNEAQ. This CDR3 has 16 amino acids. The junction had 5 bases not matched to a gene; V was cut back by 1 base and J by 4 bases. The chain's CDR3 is CASSLVRTGGAYGYTF. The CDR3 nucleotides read TGTGCCAGCAGCTTAGTTAGGACAGGGGGCGCCTATGGCTACACCTTC.

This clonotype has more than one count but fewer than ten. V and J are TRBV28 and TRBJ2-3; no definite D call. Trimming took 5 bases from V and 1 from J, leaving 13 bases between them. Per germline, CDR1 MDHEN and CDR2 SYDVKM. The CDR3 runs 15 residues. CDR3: CASSPSYQGTDTQYF. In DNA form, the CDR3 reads TGTGCCAGCAGTCCCTCCTACCAGGGCACAGATACGCAGTATTTT.

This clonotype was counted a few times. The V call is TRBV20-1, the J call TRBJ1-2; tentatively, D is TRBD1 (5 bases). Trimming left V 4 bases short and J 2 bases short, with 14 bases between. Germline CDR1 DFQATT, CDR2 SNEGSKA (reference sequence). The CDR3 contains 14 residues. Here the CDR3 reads CSATGRVGNYGYTF. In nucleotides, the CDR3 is TGCAGTGCTACGGGCAGGGTGGGAAACTATGGCTACACCTTC.

The CDR3 bases are TGTGCCAGCAGCAAGACCCCCTTTCAGAGCTCCTACAATGAGCAGTTCTTC. It yields the protein CASSKTPFQSSYNEQFF. V and J are TRBV21-1 and TRBJ2-1; the table gives TRBD1 as D, unverified against the DNA. TRBV21-1 is a pseudogene segment. The CDR3 runs to 17 residues.

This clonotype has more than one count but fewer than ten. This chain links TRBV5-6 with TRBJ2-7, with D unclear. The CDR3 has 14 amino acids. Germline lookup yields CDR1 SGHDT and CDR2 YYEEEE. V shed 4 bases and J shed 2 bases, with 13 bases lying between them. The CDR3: CASSPVAATYEQYF. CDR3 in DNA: TGTGCCAGCAGCCCTGTGGCGGCTACCTACGAGCAGTACTTC.

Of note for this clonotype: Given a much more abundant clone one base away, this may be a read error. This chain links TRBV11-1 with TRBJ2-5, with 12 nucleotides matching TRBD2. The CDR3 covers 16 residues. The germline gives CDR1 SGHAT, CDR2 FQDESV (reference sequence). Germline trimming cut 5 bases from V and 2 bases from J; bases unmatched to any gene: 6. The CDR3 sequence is CASSHGGLAGQETQYF. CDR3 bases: TGTGCCAGCAGCCACGGTGGACTAGCGGGACAAGAGACCCAGTACTTC.

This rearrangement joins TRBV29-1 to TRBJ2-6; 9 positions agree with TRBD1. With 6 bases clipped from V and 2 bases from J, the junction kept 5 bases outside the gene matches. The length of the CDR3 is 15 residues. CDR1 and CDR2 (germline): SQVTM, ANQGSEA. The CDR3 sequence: CSVGTGYTGANVLTF. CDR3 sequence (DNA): TGCAGCGTGGGGACAGGGTATACTGGGGCCAACGTCCTGACTTTC. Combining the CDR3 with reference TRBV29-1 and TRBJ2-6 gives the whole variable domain SAVISQKPSRDICQRGTSLTIQCQVDSQVTMMFWYRQQPGQSLTLIATANQGSEATYESGFVIDKFPISRPNLTFSTLTVSNMSPEDSSIYLCSVGTGYTGANVLTFGAGSRLTVL.

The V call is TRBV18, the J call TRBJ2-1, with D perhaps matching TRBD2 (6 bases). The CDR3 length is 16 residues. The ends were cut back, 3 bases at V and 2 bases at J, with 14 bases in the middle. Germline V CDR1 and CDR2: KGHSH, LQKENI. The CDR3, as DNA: TGTGCCAGCTCACCCCGATTGCTAGCGCCCTACAATGAGCAGTTCTTC. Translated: CASSPRLLAPYNEQFF.